The TCR beta chain under discussion was sequenced for a study of blood T cells in healthy people across ages. Unmatched junction bases numbered 16, after V lost 1 base and J lost 7 bases. Per germline, CDR1 LGHNA and CDR2 YNFKEQ. The CDR3 runs to 18 residues. PCR was performed a second time for about 6 to 12 cycles using a sample-barcoded 5' primer and a J-beta primer mix. TCRdb re-called the 5' RACE reads through MiXCR, storing one row per CDR3 protein. The sample shows approximately 770,000 distinct CDR3 sequences, roughly 60% of them seen only once. This receptor was identified in a man aged 25-45 years in good health. This chain connects TRBV4-2 to TRBJ1-2; TRBD1 matches 9 bases. The sequenced sample was blood. DNA of the CDR3: TGTGCCAGCAGCCAAGGAGGTCTAGCGGGACAGGGTTGGGGTGGCTACACCTTC. Amino acids: CASSQGGLAGQGWGGYTF.